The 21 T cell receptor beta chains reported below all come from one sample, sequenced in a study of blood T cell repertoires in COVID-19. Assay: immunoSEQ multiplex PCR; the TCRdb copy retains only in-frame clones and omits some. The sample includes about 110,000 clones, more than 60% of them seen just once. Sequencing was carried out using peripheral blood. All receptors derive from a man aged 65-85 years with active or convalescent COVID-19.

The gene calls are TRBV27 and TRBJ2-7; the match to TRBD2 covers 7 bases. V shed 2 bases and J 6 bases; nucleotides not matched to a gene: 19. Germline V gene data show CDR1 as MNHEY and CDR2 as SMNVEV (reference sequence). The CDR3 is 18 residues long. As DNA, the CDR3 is TGTGCCAGCAGTTTACCTTCCCCAAGGACTAGAAAAATTTCCGAGCAGTACTTC. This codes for CASSLPSPRTRKISEQYF.

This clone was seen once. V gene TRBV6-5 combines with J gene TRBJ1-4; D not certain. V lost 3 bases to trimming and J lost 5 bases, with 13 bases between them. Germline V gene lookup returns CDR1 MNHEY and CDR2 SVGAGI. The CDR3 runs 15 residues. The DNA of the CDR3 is TGTGCCAGCAGTTATTATGGTGTCGAGAATGAAAAACTGTTTTTT. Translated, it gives CASSYYGVENEKLFF.

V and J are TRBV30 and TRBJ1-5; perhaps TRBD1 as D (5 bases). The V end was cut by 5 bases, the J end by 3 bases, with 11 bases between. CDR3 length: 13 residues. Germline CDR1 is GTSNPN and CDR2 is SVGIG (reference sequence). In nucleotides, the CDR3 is TGTGCCTGGGCGCGACAGCCCAATCAGCCCCAGCATTTT. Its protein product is CAWARQPNQPQHF. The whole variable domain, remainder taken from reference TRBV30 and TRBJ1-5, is SQTIHQWPATLVQPVGSPLSLECTVEGTSNPNLYWYRQAAGRGLQLLFYSVGIGQISSEVPQNLSASRPQDRQFILSSKKLLLSDSGFYLCAWARQPNQPQHFGDGTRLSIL.

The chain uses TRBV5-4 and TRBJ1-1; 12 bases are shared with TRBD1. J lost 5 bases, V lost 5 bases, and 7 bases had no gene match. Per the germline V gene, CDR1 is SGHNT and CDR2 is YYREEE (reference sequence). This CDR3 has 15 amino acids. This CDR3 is CASREGTGGGTEAFF. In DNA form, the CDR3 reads TGTGCCAGCAGAGAGGGGACAGGGGGCGGGACTGAAGCTTTCTTT.

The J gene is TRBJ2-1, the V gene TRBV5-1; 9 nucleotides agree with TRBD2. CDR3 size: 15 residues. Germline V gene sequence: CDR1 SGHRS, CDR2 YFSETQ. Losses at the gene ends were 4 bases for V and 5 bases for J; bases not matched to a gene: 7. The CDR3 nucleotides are TGCGCCAGCAGCATCATAGCGGGGGCCCACAATGAGCAGTTCTTC. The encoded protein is CASSIIAGAHNEQFF.

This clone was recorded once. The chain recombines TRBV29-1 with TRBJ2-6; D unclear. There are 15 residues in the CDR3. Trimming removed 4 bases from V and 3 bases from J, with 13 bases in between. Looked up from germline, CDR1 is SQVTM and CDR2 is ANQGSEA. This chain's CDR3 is CSVGAPSNGANVLTF. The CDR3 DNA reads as TGCAGCGTTGGGGCCCCGTCTAATGGGGCCAACGTCCTGACTTTC.

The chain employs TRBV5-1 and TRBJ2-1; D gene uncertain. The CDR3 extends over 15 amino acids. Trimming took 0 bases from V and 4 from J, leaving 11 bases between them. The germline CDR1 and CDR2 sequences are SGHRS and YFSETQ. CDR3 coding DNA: TGCGCCAGCAGCTTGGAGGCTAGATCTTACAATGAGCAGTTCTTC. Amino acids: CASSLEARSYNEQFF.

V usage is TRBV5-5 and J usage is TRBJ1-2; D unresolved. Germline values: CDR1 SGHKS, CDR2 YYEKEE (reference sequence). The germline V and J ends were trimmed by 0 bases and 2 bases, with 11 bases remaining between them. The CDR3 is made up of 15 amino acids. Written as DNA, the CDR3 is TGTGCCAGCAGCTTGGGGGCGACAACAAACTATGGCTACACCTTC. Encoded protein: CASSLGATTNYGYTF.

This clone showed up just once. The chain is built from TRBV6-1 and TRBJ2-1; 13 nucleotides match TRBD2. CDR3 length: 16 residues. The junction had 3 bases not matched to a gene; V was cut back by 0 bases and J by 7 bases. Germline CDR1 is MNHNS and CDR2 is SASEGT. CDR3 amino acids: CASSEAPGLAGNEQFF. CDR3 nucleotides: TGTGCCAGCAGTGAAGCTCCGGGACTAGCGGGAAATGAGCAGTTCTTC.

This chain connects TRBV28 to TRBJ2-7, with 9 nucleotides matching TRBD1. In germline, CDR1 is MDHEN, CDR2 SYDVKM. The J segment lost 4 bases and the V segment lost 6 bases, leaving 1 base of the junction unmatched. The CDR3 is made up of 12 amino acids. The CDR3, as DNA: TGTGCCAGCAGGGGACAGGGTTACGAGCAGTACTTC. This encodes CASRGQGYEQYF.

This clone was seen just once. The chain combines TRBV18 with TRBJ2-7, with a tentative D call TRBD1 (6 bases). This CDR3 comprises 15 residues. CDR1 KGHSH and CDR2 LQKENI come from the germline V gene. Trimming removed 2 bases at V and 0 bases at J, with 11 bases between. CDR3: CASSPRTESSYEQYF. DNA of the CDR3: TGTGCCAGCTCACCAAGGACAGAGAGCTCCTACGAGCAGTACTTC. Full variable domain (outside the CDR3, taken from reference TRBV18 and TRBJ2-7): NAGVMQNPRHLVRRRGQEARLRCSPMKGHSHVYWYRQLPEEGLKFMVYLQKENIIDESGMPKERFSAEFPKEGPSILRIQQVVRGDSAAYFCASSPRTESSYEQYFGPGTRLTVT.

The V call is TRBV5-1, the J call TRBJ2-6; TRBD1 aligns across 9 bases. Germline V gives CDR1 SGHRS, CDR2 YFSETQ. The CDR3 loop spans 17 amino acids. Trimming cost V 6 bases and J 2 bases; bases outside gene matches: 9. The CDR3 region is CASTPGTGRTGANVLTF. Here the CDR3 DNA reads TGCGCCAGCACCCCCGGGACAGGGCGTACTGGGGCCAACGTCCTGACTTTC. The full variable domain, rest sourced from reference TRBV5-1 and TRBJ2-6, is KAGVTQTPRYLIKTRGQQVTLSCSPISGHRSVSWYQQTPGQGLQFLFEYFSETQRNKGNFPGRFSGRQFSNSRSEMNVSTLELGDSALYLCASTPGTGRTGANVLTFGAGSRLTVL.

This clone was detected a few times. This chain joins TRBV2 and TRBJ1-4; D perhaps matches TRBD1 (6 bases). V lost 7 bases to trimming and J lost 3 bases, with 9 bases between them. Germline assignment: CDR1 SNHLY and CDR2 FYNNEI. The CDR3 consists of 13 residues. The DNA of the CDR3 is TGTGCCAGCACCAGGGGTTCTAATGAAAAACTGTTTTTT. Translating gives CASTRGSNEKLFF.

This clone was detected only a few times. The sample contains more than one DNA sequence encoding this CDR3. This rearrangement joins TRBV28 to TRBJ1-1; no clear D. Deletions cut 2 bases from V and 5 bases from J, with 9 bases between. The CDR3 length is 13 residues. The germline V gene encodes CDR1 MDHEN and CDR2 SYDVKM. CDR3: CASSLLARTEAFF. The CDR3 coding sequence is TGTGCCAGCAGTTTACTAGCGAGAACTGAAGCTTTCTTT.

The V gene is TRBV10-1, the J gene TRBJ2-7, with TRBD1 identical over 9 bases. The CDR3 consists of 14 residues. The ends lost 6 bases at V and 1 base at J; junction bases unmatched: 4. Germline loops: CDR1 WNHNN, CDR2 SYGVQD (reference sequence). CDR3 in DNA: TGCGCCAGCAGGCCGGGACAGGGATCCTACGAGCAGTACTTC. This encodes CASRPGQGSYEQYF.

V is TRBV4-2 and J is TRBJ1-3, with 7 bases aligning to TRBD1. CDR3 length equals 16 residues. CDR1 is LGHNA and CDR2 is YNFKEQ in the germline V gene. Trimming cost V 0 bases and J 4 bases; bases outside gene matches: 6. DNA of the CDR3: TGTGCCAGCAGCCAAGATCCCCAGGGGGGAGGAAACACCATATATTTT. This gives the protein CASSQDPQGGGNTIYF.

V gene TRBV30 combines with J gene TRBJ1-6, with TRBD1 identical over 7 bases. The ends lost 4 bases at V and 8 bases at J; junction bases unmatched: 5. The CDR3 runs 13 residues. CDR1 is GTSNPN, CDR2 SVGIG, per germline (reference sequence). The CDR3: CAWNRQGDSPLHF. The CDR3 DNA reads TGTGCCTGGAATCGACAGGGAGATTCACCCCTCCACTTT.

The CDR3 DNA reads as TGTGCCAGCAGCTTACTACTGGATACGCAGTATTTT. Its translation is CASSLLLDTQYF. The V gene is TRBV7-2, the J gene TRBJ2-3, with D hard to call. Germline CDR1 and CDR2: SGHTA and FQGNSA. V lost 2 bases, J lost 6 bases, and 6 bases lay in between. This CDR3 spans 12 amino acids.

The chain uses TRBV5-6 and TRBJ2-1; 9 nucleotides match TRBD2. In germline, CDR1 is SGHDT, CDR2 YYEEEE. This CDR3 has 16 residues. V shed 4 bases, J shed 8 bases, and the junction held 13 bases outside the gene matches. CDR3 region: CASSPGGGRAGDEQFF. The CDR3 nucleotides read TGTGCCAGCAGCCCCGGGGGCGGGAGGGCCGGCGATGAGCAGTTCTTC. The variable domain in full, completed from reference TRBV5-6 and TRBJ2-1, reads DAGVTQSPTHLIKTRGQQVTLRCSPKSGHDTVSWYQQALGQGPQFIFQYYEEEERQRGNFPDRFSGHQFPNYSSELNVNALLLGDSALYLCASSPGGGRAGDEQFFGPGTRLTVL.

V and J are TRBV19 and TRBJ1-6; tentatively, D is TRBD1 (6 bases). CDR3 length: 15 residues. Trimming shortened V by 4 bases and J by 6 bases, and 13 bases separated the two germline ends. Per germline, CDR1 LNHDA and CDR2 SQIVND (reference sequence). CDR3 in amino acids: CASSTLGGRNSPLHF. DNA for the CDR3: TGTGCCAGTAGTACCCTAGGGGGTCGTAATTCACCCCTCCACTTT.

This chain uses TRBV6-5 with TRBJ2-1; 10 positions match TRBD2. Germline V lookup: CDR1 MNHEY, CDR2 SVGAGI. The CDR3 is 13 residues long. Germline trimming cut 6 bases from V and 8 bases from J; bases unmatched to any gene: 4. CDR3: CASRPLAGDEQFF. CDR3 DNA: TGTGCCAGCAGACCCCTAGCGGGGGATGAGCAGTTCTTC.